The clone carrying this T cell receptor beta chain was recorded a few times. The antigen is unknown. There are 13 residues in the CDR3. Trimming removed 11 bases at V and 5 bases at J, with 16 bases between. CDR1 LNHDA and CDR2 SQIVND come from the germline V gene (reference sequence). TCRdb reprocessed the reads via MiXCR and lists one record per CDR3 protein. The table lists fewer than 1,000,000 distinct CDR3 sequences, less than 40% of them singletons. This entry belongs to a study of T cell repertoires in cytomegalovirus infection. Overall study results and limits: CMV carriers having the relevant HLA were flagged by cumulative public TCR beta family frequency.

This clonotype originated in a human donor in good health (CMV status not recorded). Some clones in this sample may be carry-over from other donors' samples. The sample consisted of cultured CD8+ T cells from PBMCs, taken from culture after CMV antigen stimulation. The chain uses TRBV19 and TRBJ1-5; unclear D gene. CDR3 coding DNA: TGTGCCTCCTGGGGTGCCCTGGATCAGCCCCAGCATTTT. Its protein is CASWGALDQPQHF.